Below, 28 T cell receptor beta chains from the same sample are listed, as sequenced in a study of breast tumors, draining lymph nodes, adjacent tissues. MiXCR was run by TCRdb on the multiplex PCR reads, yielding one entry per CDR3 protein. The sample yields some 170,000 distinct CDR3 sequences, 33% seen once. The lymph nodes were axillary draining lymph nodes from breast cancer patients. Input material: axillary lymph node tissue. Receptors originate from a female donor with breast cancer. Some clones in this sample may be carry-over from other donors' samples.

The gene calls are TRBV6-2 or TRBV6-3 and TRBJ2-7; 7 bases are a match to TRBD1. There are 15 residues in the CDR3. CDR1 and CDR2 from the germline V gene are MNHEY and SVGEGT. The V and J ends lost 2 bases and 2 bases, in that order; junction bases with no gene match: 6. Written as DNA, the CDR3 is TGTGCCAGCAGTTACCCGACAGGGATCCCCTACGAGCAGTACTTC. Protein sequence: CASSYPTGIPYEQYF.

The chain is built from TRBV2 and TRBJ1-1; D is unclear. V was cut by 3 bases and J by 1 base, with 9 bases left in between. Germline V gives CDR1 SNHLY, CDR2 FYNNEI. This CDR3 is built from 14 residues. Here the CDR3 DNA reads TGTGCCAGCAGTGAGCGGGTTCGGAACACTGAAGCTTTCTTT. Translation gives CASSERVRNTEAFF.

This clonotype was observed many times. This chain joins TRBV11-1 and TRBJ2-7; D remains unclear. Germline CDR1 and CDR2: SGHAT and FQDESV (reference sequence). This CDR3 region has 12 residues. Deletions cut 5 bases from V and 3 bases from J, with 8 bases between. DNA of the CDR3: TGTGCCAGCAGCCAATCAGTCTACGAGCAGTACTTC. It specifies CASSQSVYEQYF.

Comments on this clonotype: This may arise from a read error, as a much more abundant clone is one base away. V and J are TRBV27 and TRBJ1-2, with D tentatively TRBD1 (5 bases). V gave up 4 bases and J gave up 8 bases, with 20 bases separating them. Germline V gives CDR1 MNHEY, CDR2 SMNVEV (reference sequence). This CDR3 region has 15 residues. The CDR3 loop is CASSWEGSGTTGYTF. DNA for the CDR3: TGTGCCAGCAGTTGGGAAGGTTCCGGGACGACGGGCTACACCTTC.

This clonotype was counted at least ten times. The rearrangement uses TRBV6-5 and TRBJ2-2; 13 bases line up with TRBD2. This CDR3 has 16 residues. V lost 4 bases to trimming and J lost 6 bases; unmatched junction nucleotides: 5. The germline V gene encodes CDR1 MNHEY and CDR2 SVGAGI. The CDR3, as DNA: TGTGCCAGCAGTTTCCTGACTAGCGGGAGGCCCGGGGAGCTGTTTTTT. The encoded protein is CASSFLTSGRPGELFF.

This clonotype showed up many times. CDR3 protein: CAWRTGAYEQYF. The DNA of the CDR3 is TGTGCCTGGAGGACGGGGGCCTACGAGCAGTACTTC. This chain connects TRBV30 to TRBJ2-7, with TRBD2 as a possible D gene (6 bases). CDR1 and CDR2 (germline): GTSNPN, SVGIG (reference sequence). V gave up 3 bases and J gave up 2 bases, with 8 bases separating them. The CDR3 is made up of 12 amino acids.

There are many counts of this clonotype. In nucleotides, the CDR3 is TGCGCCAGCAGCCAAGTTTTGGCAGCCACCTACAATGAGCAGTTCTTC. Its translation is CASSQVLAATYNEQFF. The chain is built from TRBV4-1 and TRBJ2-1; D unclear. From germline, CDR1 is MGHRA and CDR2 YSYEKL. The CDR3 runs to 16 residues. Trimming cost V 1 base and J 2 bases, with 12 bases left between them.

The table lists this clonotype with many counts. The CDR3 sequence is CASRAWTGLSNQPQHF. CDR3 DNA sequence: TGTGCCAGCAGAGCCTGGACAGGCCTTAGCAATCAGCCCCAGCATTTT. The chain combines TRBV6-1 with TRBJ1-5; 7 positions match TRBD1. This CDR3 is built from 16 residues. V lost 6 bases, J lost 0 bases, and 8 bases stayed unmatched. Germline V lookup: CDR1 MNHNS, CDR2 SASEGT.

Details on this clonotype: A much larger clonotype is one base distant, so this may be a read error. V is TRBV18 and J is TRBJ2-3; D tentatively fits TRBD1 or TRBD2 (5 bases each). The CDR3 totals 15 residues. Germline V gene lookup returns CDR1 KGHSH and CDR2 LQKENI. The CDR3: CASSPKRGSGDTRYF. The CDR3 DNA sequence: TGTGCCAGCTCACCAAAGAGGGGAAGTGGAGATACGCGGTATTTT.

At least ten counts were recorded for this clonotype. The chain combines TRBV4-1 with TRBJ2-7, with no clear D. This CDR3 comprises 15 residues. Germline lookup yields CDR1 MGHRA and CDR2 YSYEKL. Trimming shortened V by 1 base and J by 0 bases, and 10 bases separated the two germline ends. CDR3 in amino acids: CASSQAADSSYEQYF. In DNA, the CDR3 is TGCGCCAGCAGCCAAGCGGCGGATAGCTCCTACGAGCAGTACTTC.

This clonotype was detected many times. V and J are TRBV5-4 and TRBJ2-2; D call uncertain. This CDR3 is built from 13 residues. Trimming shortened V by 3 bases and J by 6 bases, and 9 bases separated the two germline ends. Germline CDR1 SGHNT, CDR2 YYREEE (reference sequence). CDR3 nucleotides: TGTGCCAGCAGCTCCGGTGGCCCCGGGGAGCTGTTTTTT. It yields the protein CASSSGGPGELFF.

This clonotype was seen many times. This rearrangement joins TRBV19 to TRBJ1-2; D might be TRBD1 (6 bases). The germline V gene has CDR1 LNHDA and CDR2 SQIVND (reference sequence). V dropped 7 bases and J dropped 0 bases, with 18 bases sitting between them. The CDR3 length is 16 residues. The chain's CDR3 is CASTDLAGAPNYGYTF. Written as DNA, the CDR3 is TGTGCCAGTACAGATTTGGCGGGGGCCCCTAACTATGGCTACACCTTC. Complete variable domain (other parts from reference TRBV19 and TRBJ1-2): DGGITQSPKYLFRKEGQNVTLSCEQNLNHDAMYWYRQDPGQGLRLIYYSQIVNDFQKGDIAEGYSVSREKKESFPLTVTSAQKNPTAFYLCASTDLAGAPNYGYTFGSGTRLTVV.

Comments on this clonotype: As the CDR3 is not closed by the conserved phenylalanine or tryptophan, this likely results from a read error. The gene calls are TRBV5-5 and TRBJ2-7; a weak D match, TRBD2 (6 bases). V was trimmed by 7 bases and J by 4 bases, leaving 18 bases between them. The germline CDR1 and CDR2 sequences are SGHKS and YYEKEE (reference sequence). The length of the CDR3 is 14 residues. The CDR3 region is CASDTGPRGYEQYL. The CDR3 DNA reads as TGTGCCAGCGACACCGGGCCCCGGGGGTACGAGCAGTACCTC.

V usage is TRBV5-1 and J usage is TRBJ1-1; possibly TRBD1 for D (5 bases). Per germline, CDR1 SGHRS and CDR2 YFSETQ. CDR3 length: 13 amino acids. Between the trimmed V and J ends, which lost 4 bases and 1 base, there was a span of 8 bases. DNA for the CDR3: TGCGCCAGCAGCACTCAGGGGAACACTGAAGCTTTCTTT. Its translation: CASSTQGNTEAFF.

This clonotype has at least ten counts. The chain links TRBV3-1 to TRBJ2-2; no definite D call. Germline lookup yields CDR1 LGHDT and CDR2 YNNKEL (reference sequence). V was pared by 5 bases and J by 4 bases, with 14 bases between. The CDR3 extends over 15 amino acids. The CDR3 DNA follows: TGTGCCAGCAGCTCCTCCGGTCGTTTCACCGGGGAGCTGTTTTTT. Its translation: CASSSSGRFTGELFF.

This clonotype was seen repeatedly, ten times or more. The J gene is TRBJ1-4, the V gene TRBV11-1, with 7 bases aligning to TRBD1. This CDR3 has 15 amino acids. The V and J ends lost 5 bases and 5 bases, in that order; junction bases with no gene match: 8. CDR1 SGHAT and CDR2 FQDESV come from the germline V gene (reference sequence). The CDR3 DNA follows: TGTGCCAGCAGCCCGTCGGGACAGCTAAATGAAAAACTGTTTTTT. Its protein is CASSPSGQLNEKLFF.

This clonotype has only one observation. A much larger clone lies a single base off, so this may be a read error. The J gene is TRBJ2-7, the V gene TRBV6-1; D gene uncertain. The ends were cut back, 5 bases at V and 3 bases at J, with 14 bases in the middle. The CDR3 has 14 residues. Per the germline V gene, CDR1 is MNHNS and CDR2 is SASEGT. The CDR3 here is CASSIRYSLYEQYF. In nucleotides, the CDR3 is TGTGCCAGCAGTATCCGGTACAGCCTCTACGAGCAGTACTTC.

Concerning this clonotype itself: Being one base from a much bigger clone, this may be a read error. The chain employs TRBV5-1 and TRBJ2-7; 11 bases are shared with TRBD2. Germline CDR1 reads SGHRS; CDR2 reads YFSETQ. There are 13 residues in the CDR3. The CDR3 coding sequence is TGCGCCAGCAGCACTAGCGGGAGCGACGACCAGTACTTC. Protein sequence: CASSTSGSDDQYF.

Worth noting for this clonotype: Given a much more abundant clone one base away, this may be a read error. The chain couples TRBV20-1 to TRBJ2-1, with TRBD2 matching 10 bases. The CDR3 sequence is 15 residues long. V trimming: 3 bases; J trimming: 6 bases; junction bases outside the gene matches: 8. Germline V gives CDR1 DFQATT, CDR2 SNEGSKA (reference sequence). CDR3 DNA sequence: TGCAGTGCTAGCCCGCTAGCGGGGGCCTCCAATGAGCAGTTCTTC. Translated, it gives CSASPLAGASNEQFF.

This chain uses TRBV5-5 with TRBJ1-1; TRBD1 matches at 10 bases. Germline CDR1 reads SGHKS; CDR2 reads YYEKEE (reference sequence). This CDR3 is 17 amino acids long. V was clipped by 4 bases and J by 4 bases; unmatched bases: 13. This chain's CDR3 is CASSPLPPDRGVTEAFF. The CDR3 coding sequence is TGTGCCAGCAGCCCCCTCCCACCGGACAGGGGGGTCACTGAAGCTTTCTTT.

This clonotype was picked up many times. The V gene is TRBV2, the J gene TRBJ1-4; no firm D call. The CDR3 runs to 11 residues. Trimming removed 4 bases from V and 6 bases from J, with 3 bases in between. The V gene's germline CDR1 is SNHLY and CDR2 FYNNEI. Here the CDR3 DNA reads TGTGCCAGCAGTGTCGATGAAAAACTGTTTTTT. This codes for CASSVDEKLFF.

This clonotype was found many times. Compared with germline, one end of the junction differs, possibly owing to a read error. J is TRBJ1-6 and V is TRBV6-5; D unresolved. Germline CDR1 reads MNHEY; CDR2 reads SVGAGI. This CDR3 spans 19 amino acids. CDR3 DNA: TGTGCCAGCAGTCACTCGAGAGGTGGCAGGAGCTCCTATAATTCACCCCTCCACTTT. Translating it yields CASSHSRGGRSSYNSPLHF.

Details on this clonotype: The CDR3 does not close with the conserved phenylalanine or tryptophan, likely indicating a read error. The chain recombines TRBV7-3 with TRBJ2-5; 10 bases match TRBD1. The germline CDR1 and CDR2 sequences are SGHTA and FQGTGA. This CDR3 contains 14 residues. J gave up 1 base and V 5 bases, and 1 base lay outside the gene matches. CDR3 protein: CASSRQGAQETQYP. CDR3 DNA: TGTGCCAGCAGCCGACAGGGGGCCCAAGAGACCCAGTACCCC.

This chain connects TRBV24-1 to TRBJ2-7; 7 bases match TRBD2. The CDR3 is 13 amino acids. J lost 12 bases, V lost 3 bases, and 10 bases had no gene match. Germline loops: CDR1 KGHDR, CDR2 SFDVKD. The CDR3 reads CATSDPSGGSRYF. The CDR3 coding sequence is TGTGCCACCAGTGATCCCTCCGGGGGGTCGCGGTACTTC.

This clonotype was detected only a few times. This may be a read error: a much more frequent sequence differs by one nucleotide. The chain employs TRBV5-1 and TRBJ2-7, with D uncertain. The V gene's germline CDR1 is SGHRS and CDR2 YFSETQ. This CDR3 has 16 amino acids. The CDR3, as DNA: TGTGCCAGCAGCTTGGCAGTGGGTGGAAACCCCTACGAGCAGTACTTC. Its protein is CASSLAVGGNPYEQYF.

This clonotype was found many times. The rearrangement joins TRBV29-1 to TRBJ2-3; possible D gene TRBD1, 7 bases. The germline CDR1 and CDR2 sequences are SQVTM and ANQGSEA. V shed 6 bases and J shed 0 bases, with 28 bases lying between them. This CDR3 has 19 amino acids. In nucleotides, the CDR3 is TGCAGCGTCATGCTGCCTGGGGGGACAGTCGTTACTAGCACAGATACGCAGTATTTT. Amino acid sequence: CSVMLPGGTVVTSTDTQYF.

This clonotype was seen just once. The chain joins TRBV19 to TRBJ1-4; 8 bases match TRBD1. Germline trimming cut 3 bases from V and 4 bases from J; bases unmatched to any gene: 7. The CDR3 has 16 residues. CDR1 LNHDA and CDR2 SQIVND come from the germline V gene (reference sequence). CDR3: CASSIRPGQVNEKLFF. CDR3 sequence (DNA): TGTGCCAGTAGTATCCGCCCGGGACAGGTTAATGAAAAACTGTTTTTT.

This clonotype was picked up many times. The genes are TRBV20-1 and TRBJ1-2; weak D call: TRBD1 (6 bases). The CDR3 consists of 11 residues. The V gene lost 7 bases and the J gene lost 8 bases, with 14 bases spanning the gap. In germline, CDR1 is DFQATT, CDR2 SNEGSKA (reference sequence). CDR3 nucleotides: TGCAGTGTCCGGGGGCCAGGCGGCTACACCTTC. Its translation: CSVRGPGGYTF.